This T cell receptor beta chain was identified in a study of control samples from healthy donors and cancer patients. This table comes from immunoSEQ multiplex PCR, and its TCRdb copy is limited to in-frame clones, with some not included. The table records about 140,000 clones, just under 95% of them present only once. V lost 0 bases and J lost 7, with 10 bases in between. The CDR3 consists of 14 residues. Germline CDR1 SGHNT, CDR2 YYREEE (reference sequence). The sequenced sample consisted of blood. The chain recombines TRBV5-4 with TRBJ2-2, with TRBD1 as a possible D gene (5 bases). This clonotype was sampled from a man aged 25-45 years in good health. As DNA, the CDR3 is TGTGCCAGCAGCTTGGGGCTAGGGGTCGGGGAGCTGTTTTTT. Translating gives CASSLGLGVGELFF.